These 18 T cell receptor beta chains came from one sample sequenced in a study of beta chain features in type 1 diabetes. Every isolated RNA sample was fully reverse transcribed, so sequencing captured expressed TCRB transcripts. Assay: immunoSEQ multiplex PCR; the TCRdb copy retains only in-frame clones and omits some. The table has around 400,000 clones, around 15% seen once. Sample: naive CD4+ T cells from blood. These receptors were taken from a woman between 18 and 29 years old in good health.

This rearrangement joins TRBV6-1 to TRBJ2-1; D is ambiguous. The CDR3 covers 14 residues. With 7 bases removed from V and 0 bases from J, the gap between germline ends came to 10 bases. Germline V gene data show CDR1 as MNHNS and CDR2 as SASEGT. CDR3 in amino acids: CASKLFSSYNEQFF. CDR3 bases: TGTGCCAGCAAGCTATTTAGCTCCTACAATGAGCAGTTCTTC.

The chain is built from TRBV11-1 and TRBJ2-5; D is unresolved. The CDR3 has 11 amino acids. Germline V gene sequence: CDR1 SGHAT, CDR2 FQDESV (reference sequence). Deletions cut 2 bases from V and 5 bases from J, with 3 bases between. CDR3 coding DNA: TGTGCCAGCAGCTTACGGGAGACCCAGTACTTC. Protein: CASSLRETQYF.

This clone occurred a few times. The chain is built from TRBV7-9 and TRBJ1-2; no clear D. This CDR3 contains 13 residues. CDR1 is SEHNR, CDR2 FQNEAQ, per germline (reference sequence). Deletions cut 1 base from V and 10 bases from J, with 13 bases between. The DNA for the CDR3 is TGTGCCAGCAGCTTAGGTCAGGCACTTGACTACACCTTC. Encoded protein: CASSLGQALDYTF.

The chain uses TRBV15 and TRBJ1-2; D may be TRBD1 (5 bases). Trimming took off 4 bases at V and 6 bases at J, with 18 bases between the two ends. Germline CDR1 LNHNV, CDR2 YYDKDF (reference sequence). The CDR3 is made up of 15 amino acids. The CDR3 DNA reads as TGTGCCACCAGCATTCGTCGCGGGGCCGGCGATGGCTACACCTTC. Protein product: CATSIRRGAGDGYTF.

V gene TRBV7-2 combines with J gene TRBJ2-3, with 11 nucleotides matching TRBD2. The junction had 6 bases not matched to a gene; V was cut back by 4 bases and J by 3 bases. Germline CDR1 SGHTA, CDR2 FQGNSA. The CDR3 is made up of 16 amino acids. The CDR3 DNA reads as TGTGCCAGCAGCTACCGACTAGCGGGACATACAGATACGCAGTATTTT. It is translated as CASSYRLAGHTDTQYF.

This clone has just a few counts. The chain carries TRBV28 and TRBJ1-5, with 7 bases aligning to TRBD1. The ends lost 7 bases at V and 2 bases at J; junction bases unmatched: 8. The CDR3 length is 15 residues. CDR1 MDHEN and CDR2 SYDVKM come from the germline V gene. The CDR3 protein is CASTSTGSRNQPQHF. CDR3 nucleotides: TGTGCCAGCACCTCGACAGGGAGCCGCAATCAGCCCCAGCATTTT.

This clone was picked up a small number of times. The chain combines TRBV14 with TRBJ1-1; perhaps TRBD1 as D (5 bases). Germline lookup yields CDR1 SGHDN and CDR2 FVKESK. Trimming took 6 bases from V and 0 from J, leaving 8 bases between them. The CDR3 extends over 13 amino acids. The CDR3 sequence: CASRQQVNTEAFF. In nucleotides, the CDR3 is TGTGCCAGCAGGCAACAGGTGAACACTGAAGCTTTCTTT.

This clone was recorded a few times. The rearrangement joins TRBV14 to TRBJ1-2; D is unresolved. Per germline, CDR1 SGHDN and CDR2 FVKESK. Trimming removed 1 base at V and 5 bases at J, with 8 bases between. The CDR3 extends over 13 amino acids. The CDR3 DNA sequence: TGTGCCAGCAGCCAAGTCGGGAGGTATGGCTACACCTTC. Translated, it gives CASSQVGRYGYTF.

V gene TRBV7-6 combines with J gene TRBJ2-5, with a tentative D call TRBD1 (5 bases). CDR3 length: 18 residues. The V gene lost 5 bases and the J gene lost 4 bases, with 26 bases spanning the gap. CDR1 is SGHVS and CDR2 is FNYEAQ in the germline V gene. The CDR3 reads CASSIPRYRMGLRETQYF. The CDR3 DNA follows: TGTGCCAGCAGCATCCCCAGATACAGGATGGGATTGAGAGAGACCCAGTACTTC. The full variable domain, its missing parts supplied by reference TRBV7-6 and TRBJ2-5, is GAGVSQSPRYKVTKRGQDVALRCDPISGHVSLYWYRQALGQGPEFLTYFNYEAQQDKSGLPNDRFSAERPEGSISTLTIQRTEQRDSAMYRCASSIPRYRMGLRETQYFGPGTRLLVL.

A few counts support this clone. The V and J genes are TRBV28 and TRBJ2-5, with TRBD2 matching 15 bases. Germline CDR1 and CDR2: MDHEN and SYDVKM. Germline trimming cut 5 bases from V and 6 bases from J; bases unmatched to any gene: 13. The CDR3 covers 18 residues. CDR3 bases: TGTGCCAGCAGTCGCACTGGACTAGCGGGAGGGAGTGGACAGACCCAGTACTTC. It translates to CASSRTGLAGGSGQTQYF.

The V gene is TRBV18, the J gene TRBJ2-5; 8 bases align to TRBD2. V shed 6 bases, J shed 5 bases, and the junction held 11 bases outside the gene matches. In germline, CDR1 is KGHSH, CDR2 LQKENI. The CDR3 covers 15 residues. Written as DNA, the CDR3 is TGTGCCAGCTCTTTCGGGGAAGCGGGAGTGGAGACCCAGTACTTC. Translated, it gives CASSFGEAGVETQYF.

The chain recombines TRBV20-1 with TRBJ1-1, with D uncertain. CDR1 and CDR2 (germline): DFQATT, SNEGSKA (reference sequence). The CDR3 is 11 amino acids. The germline V and J ends were trimmed by 2 bases and 1 base, with 2 bases remaining between them. CDR3 in amino acids: CSARQNTEAFF. CDR3 coding DNA: TGCAGTGCTAGACAGAACACTGAAGCTTTCTTT.

The chain employs TRBV7-7 and TRBJ2-3; 8 bases align to TRBD1. The CDR3 contains 13 residues. Per germline, CDR1 SSHAT and CDR2 FNYEAQ (reference sequence). V lost 5 bases to trimming and J lost 5 bases; unmatched junction nucleotides: 3. The CDR3 here is CASSPTGGDTQYF. The CDR3 DNA reads TGTGCCAGCAGCCCAACAGGGGGAGATACGCAGTATTTT.

The chain joins TRBV28 to TRBJ2-1, with D possibly being TRBD2 (5 bases). CDR3 length: 14 amino acids. Trimming stripped 4 bases from V and 4 bases from J, with 11 bases between. Germline loops: CDR1 MDHEN, CDR2 SYDVKM. This chain's CDR3 is CASSSSGGYNEQFF. Written as DNA, the CDR3 is TGTGCCAGCAGTTCCTCCGGAGGTTACAATGAGCAGTTCTTC. The full variable domain, with the rest looked up from reference TRBV28 and TRBJ2-1, is DVKVTQSSRYLVKRTGEKVFLECVQDMDHENMFWYRQDPGLGLRLIYFSYDVKMKEKGDIPEGYSVSREKKERFSLILESASTNQTSMYLCASSSSGGYNEQFFGPGTRLTVL.

This clone has a handful of counts. The chain has TRBV30 and TRBJ1-3; perhaps TRBD1 as D (6 bases). This CDR3 comprises 14 residues. Germline CDR1 reads GTSNPN; CDR2 reads SVGIG (reference sequence). Trimming removed 0 bases from V and 1 base from J, with 7 bases in between. DNA for the CDR3: TGTGCCTGGAGTGTAACAGGGTCTGGAAACACCATATATTTT. The encoded protein is CAWSVTGSGNTIYF.

This chain links TRBV7-3 with TRBJ2-3, with 7 bases matching TRBD2. Germline CDR1 is SGHTA and CDR2 is FQGTGA. J lost 0 bases, V lost 3 bases, and 6 bases had no gene match. The CDR3 covers 16 residues. The chain's CDR3 is CASSFSSGSSTDTQYF. The CDR3, as DNA: TGTGCCAGCAGCTTCTCTAGCGGATCTAGCACAGATACGCAGTATTTT.

This clone was seen only a few times. The chain is built from TRBV7-9 and TRBJ2-1; D possibly corresponds to TRBD1 (6 bases). The length of the CDR3 is 12 residues. Germline CDR1 and CDR2: SEHNR and FQNEAQ (reference sequence). V lost 3 bases and J 12 bases, leaving 12 bases between the germline ends. The CDR3: CASSFGQIGQFF. The CDR3 DNA is TGTGCCAGCAGCTTCGGACAGATCGGGCAGTTCTTC. Supplemented by reference TRBV7-9 and TRBJ2-1, the full variable domain reads DTGVSQNPRHKITKRGQNVTFRCDPISEHNRLYWYRQTLGQGPEFLTYFQNEAQLEKSRLLSDRFSAERPKGSFSTLEIQRTEQGDSAMYLCASSFGQIGQFFGPGTRLTVL.

This clone was recorded a few times. The V gene is TRBV14, the J gene TRBJ2-1, with 11 bases matching TRBD2. Trimming took 1 base from V and 6 from J; bases not matched to a gene: 5. CDR3 length: 16 residues. The germline V gene encodes CDR1 SGHDN and CDR2 FVKESK. The CDR3 sequence is CASSQGMTSGTNEQFF. The CDR3, as DNA: TGTGCCAGCAGCCAAGGTATGACTAGCGGGACCAATGAGCAGTTCTTC.